These 31 T cell receptor beta chains were sequenced from one sample in a study of blood T cells in healthy people across ages. Primers used in a second PCR of roughly 6 to 11 cycles were a sample-barcoded 5' primer and a J-beta primer mix. TCRdb independently ran MiXCR on the 5' RACE reads; one entry per CDR3 protein. The table has 700,000 to 1,000,000 distinct CDR3 sequences, 40% to 50% seen once. Source material: blood. The receptors stem from a man aged 55 to 70 in good health.

This chain connects TRBV2 to TRBJ1-5, with unresolved D. V was shortened by 8 bases and J by 4 bases, with 15 bases between the two germline ends. CDR1 is SNHLY and CDR2 is FYNNEI in the germline V gene. The CDR3 contains 14 residues. CDR3 DNA sequence: TGTGCCAGCGTGGGCAGTCCGGGTAATCAGCCCCAGCATTTT. Protein: CASVGSPGNQPQHF.

Details on this clonotype: A much larger clone differs from this one at a single base, so this may be a read error. The V and J genes are TRBV25-1 and TRBJ2-4; maybe TRBD2 (5 bases). This CDR3 spans 14 amino acids. V lost 5 bases, J lost 13 bases, and 21 bases lay in between. CDR1 MGHDK and CDR2 SYGVNS come from the germline V gene. The CDR3 DNA is TGTGCCAGCAGTCAAGGGTCGGGGTTTTACGGGCAGTACTTC. Amino acids: CASSQGSGFYGQYF. Drawing the rest from reference TRBV25-1 and TRBJ2-4, the complete variable domain is EADIYQTPRYLVIGTGKKITLECSQTMGHDKMYWYQQDPGMELHLIHYSYGVNSTEKGDLSSESTVSRIRTEHFPLTLESARPSHTSQYLCASSQGSGFYGQYFGAGTRLSVL.

V gene TRBV4-1 combines with J gene TRBJ2-3; tentatively, D is TRBD1 (6 bases). V was shortened by 4 bases and J by 0 bases, with 23 bases between the two germline ends. CDR1 and CDR2 (germline): MGHRA, YSYEKL. The length of the CDR3 is 19 residues. The CDR3 spells CASSPRGTQGDPSTDTQYF. The CDR3, as DNA: TGCGCCAGCAGCCCGAGGGGAACACAGGGAGACCCTAGCACAGATACGCAGTATTTT.

The CDR3 reads CASNAVGTTRLPLGYF. In DNA form, the CDR3 reads TGTGCCAGCAACGCCGTGGGGACTACCAGATTACCCTTGGGGTACTTC. The rearrangement uses TRBV6-2 or TRBV6-3 and TRBJ2-5; 7 bases are shared with TRBD2. The ends lost 7 bases at V and 13 bases at J; junction bases unmatched: 24. CDR1 and CDR2 (germline): MNHEY, SVGEGT. The CDR3 runs to 16 residues.

The V and J genes are TRBV20-1 and TRBJ1-2; 8 bases line up with TRBD1. With V trimmed by 6 bases and J by 4 bases, 13 bases remained unmatched. This CDR3 is 15 amino acids long. Germline V gives CDR1 DFQATT, CDR2 SNEGSKA (reference sequence). The CDR3 DNA sequence: TGCAGTGCCCCCCTTCAGGGGGCCCTACTCTATGGCTACACCTTC. It codes for CSAPLQGALLYGYTF.

The chain uses TRBV12-3 or TRBV12-4 and TRBJ2-3, with 8 positions matching TRBD2. V lost 7 bases, J lost 3 bases, and 6 bases stayed unmatched. The CDR3 spans 14 residues. CDR3 nucleotides: TGTGCCAGCAAGCGGGGGAGTCCAACAGATACGCAGTATTTT. As protein: CASKRGSPTDTQYF.

The rearrangement uses TRBV11-3 and TRBJ2-6; the D is unclear. V dropped 0 bases and J dropped 2 bases, with 5 bases sitting between them. The length of the CDR3 is 15 residues. Per the germline V gene, CDR1 is SGHNT and CDR2 is YENEEA. CDR3 nucleotide sequence: TGTGCCAGCAGCTTAGATAGGGCTGGGGCCAACGTCCTGACTTTC. Its protein product is CASSLDRAGANVLTF.

The chain employs TRBV6-2 or TRBV6-3 and TRBJ1-5; perhaps TRBD1 as D (6 bases). V was clipped by 7 bases and J by 1 base, with 17 bases between them. In germline, CDR1 is MNHEY, CDR2 SVGEGT. The CDR3 is 16 amino acids. The CDR3 DNA follows: TGTGCCAGCAATCCCTCGACCGGACAGAGCAATCAGCCCCAGCATTTT. Its translation: CASNPSTGQSNQPQHF.

The chain uses TRBV7-2 and TRBJ2-5; perhaps TRBD2 as D (5 bases). The V gene's germline CDR1 is SGHTA and CDR2 FQGNSA. This CDR3 has 14 amino acids. The V gene lost 5 bases and the J gene lost 1 base, with 11 bases spanning the gap. The CDR3 here is CASSRGLLQETQYF. In DNA form, the CDR3 reads TGTGCCAGCAGCCGCGGACTGCTCCAAGAGACCCAGTACTTC.

The rearrangement uses TRBV14 and TRBJ2-4; perhaps TRBD1 as D (5 bases). The end of the DNA aligns better with TRBJ2-7, so the J call may be wrong. From germline, CDR1 is SGHDN and CDR2 FVKESK. This CDR3 spans 16 amino acids. The CDR3 protein is CASSQLNAPGIPEQYF. CDR3 nucleotides: TGTGCCAGCAGCCAACTAAATGCGCCAGGGATTCCCGAGCAGTACTTC.

This clonotype showed up many times. This chain links TRBV27 with TRBJ2-7; D is possibly TRBD1 (5 bases). Per germline, CDR1 MNHEY and CDR2 SMNVEV (reference sequence). V lost 10 bases and J 6 bases, leaving 25 bases between the germline ends. This CDR3 is built from 15 residues. CDR3 nucleotides: TGTGCCACGAAATCCTCCGGACAACACTTCTCCGAGCAGTACTTC. Translation gives CATKSSGQHFSEQYF.

To note about this clonotype: A read error may account for a junction end that differs from germline. CDR3 bases: TGTGTCAGCAGCGTAGCCGACAGGGGGAGAGAGACCCAGTACTTC. Residues: CVSSVADRGRETQYF. The gene calls are TRBV9 and TRBJ2-5; TRBD1 matches 9 bases. Germline CDR1 is SGDLS and CDR2 is YYNGEE. This CDR3 is built from 15 residues.

The rearrangement uses TRBV20-1 and TRBJ2-7; maybe TRBD1 (6 bases). There are 19 residues in the CDR3. Germline loops: CDR1 DFQATT, CDR2 SNEGSKA (reference sequence). The V end was cut by 0 bases, the J end by 1 base, with 25 bases between. In nucleotides, the CDR3 is TGCAGTGCTAGAGATGACCGGCGGCAGGGGACGATACTATCCTACGAGCAGTACTTC. Its translation: CSARDDRRQGTILSYEQYF.

CDR3 region: CASSLGSAGGQETQYF. CDR3 nucleotide sequence: TGTGCCAGCAGTTTAGGATCGGCGGGGGGGCAAGAGACCCAGTACTTC. V usage is TRBV12-3 or TRBV12-4 and J usage is TRBJ2-5; TRBD2 aligns across 9 bases. This CDR3 comprises 16 residues. J gave up 2 bases and V 1 base, and 5 bases lay outside the gene matches.

The J gene is TRBJ1-1, the V gene TRBV2; TRBD1 agrees at 8 bases. The CDR3 loop spans 13 amino acids. V lost 5 bases and J lost 6; bases outside the gene matches: 5. CDR1 and CDR2 from the germline V gene are SNHLY and FYNNEI. The CDR3 nucleotides are TGTGCCAGCAGTCGACAGGGGCAGTCTGAAGCTTTCTTT. Its translation is CASSRQGQSEAFF.

This clonotype was counted between two and nine times. V is TRBV6-1 and J is TRBJ2-5, with D unresolved. V was shortened by 2 bases and J by 2 bases, with 6 bases between the two germline ends. CDR1 and CDR2 (germline): MNHNS, SASEGT. The CDR3 runs to 13 residues. The CDR3 coding sequence is TGTGCCAGCAGTGAACCCCTTCAAGAGACCCAGTACTTC. It encodes CASSEPLQETQYF.

There are a few counts of this clonotype. The chain links TRBV12-5 to TRBJ1-5; D possibly corresponds to TRBD1 (6 bases). In germline, CDR1 is LGHNT, CDR2 FRNRAP. The CDR3 extends over 17 amino acids. With 4 bases removed from V and 0 bases from J, the gap between germline ends came to 16 bases. The CDR3 DNA reads TGTGCTAGTGGTTCAGGACAGCCTTCTTCTAGCAATCAGCCCCAGCATTTT. Its protein is CASGSGQPSSSNQPQHF.

The chain is built from TRBV3-1 and TRBJ2-6; D ambiguous. CDR3 length: 17 amino acids. CDR1 LGHDT and CDR2 YNNKEL come from the germline V gene (reference sequence). V was trimmed by 5 bases and J by 6 bases, leaving 20 bases between them. The CDR3 bases are TGTGCCAGCAGCTCCGCCAGTACAGAACTGGAGGCCAACGTCCTGACTTTC. Translation: CASSSASTELEANVLTF.

In this sample, this clonotype turned up a few times. The CDR3 reads CASSMGLAGNIQYF. CDR3 bases: TGTGCCAGCAGCATGGGACTAGCGGGAAACATTCAGTACTTC. V and J are TRBV7-8 and TRBJ2-4, with 12 bases aligning to TRBD2. There are 14 residues in the CDR3. Germline V lookup: CDR1 SGHVS, CDR2 FQNEAQ. Trimming removed 5 bases from V and 6 bases from J; junction bases left unmatched: 2. The full variable domain, with the rest looked up from reference TRBV7-8 and TRBJ2-4, is GAGVSQSPRYKVAKRGQDVALRCDPISGHVSLFWYQQALGQGPEFLTYFQNEAQLDKSGLPSDRFFAERPEGSVSTLKIQRTQQEDSAVYLCASSMGLAGNIQYFGAGTRLSVL.

V and J are TRBV14 and TRBJ1-2, with D perhaps matching TRBD1 (6 bases). Germline CDR1 is SGHDN and CDR2 is FVKESK. The germline V and J ends were trimmed by 0 bases and 5 bases, with 13 bases remaining between them. CDR3 size: 15 residues. The CDR3 bases are TGTGCCAGCAGCCAAGACCGAGGGGGAGATTATGGCTACACCTTC. As protein: CASSQDRGGDYGYTF.

There are a few counts of this clonotype. Here the CDR3 reads CASSSAYDTPAGSYNSPLHF. In DNA form, the CDR3 reads TGTGCCAGCAGCTCCGCATATGACACCCCCGCAGGTTCCTATAATTCACCCCTCCACTTT. The V call is TRBV7-2, the J call TRBJ1-6; no definite D call. The ends were cut back, 4 bases at V and 1 base at J, with 23 bases in the middle. CDR1 SGHTA and CDR2 FQGNSA come from the germline V gene. This CDR3 is 20 amino acids long.

This clonotype was seen ten or more times. This chain joins TRBV21-1 and TRBJ2-3; the D segment call TRBD1 is taken from the table without a DNA check. TRBV21-1 is annotated as a pseudogene. This CDR3 spans 14 amino acids. The CDR3 DNA follows: TGTGCCAGCACCCCGGGACACCAGCCAGATACGCAGTATTTT. Encoded protein: CASTPGHQPDTQYF.

The gene calls are TRBV7-2 and TRBJ1-4; the match to TRBD1 covers 7 bases. This CDR3 comprises 16 residues. The ends lost 6 bases at V and 2 bases at J; junction bases unmatched: 9. Germline V gives CDR1 SGHTA, CDR2 FQGNSA. CDR3 sequence reads: CASRRQGGGTNEKLFF. The DNA of the CDR3 is TGTGCCAGCAGAAGACAGGGAGGCGGCACTAATGAAAAACTGTTTTTT.

The gene calls are TRBV13 and TRBJ2-4; 8 positions agree with TRBD1. The assigned J gene may be wrong: the sequence end matches TRBJ2-7 better. CDR1 is PRHDT and CDR2 is FYEKMQ in the germline V gene (reference sequence). CDR3 length: 17 amino acids. The CDR3 region has the DNA TGTGCCAGCAGCTTAGGACTTAGACAGGGGAGGACCTACGAGCAGTACTTC. This encodes CASSLGLRQGRTYEQYF.

To note about this clonotype: An end of the junction differs from the germline gene, which may be a read error. V usage is TRBV5-1 and J usage is TRBJ2-7, with 11 bases lining up with TRBD2. The J call may not be correct, given that the DNA end is closer to TRBJ2-5. This CDR3 comprises 17 residues. CDR1 is SGHRS and CDR2 is YFSETQ in the germline V gene. In DNA form, the CDR3 reads TGCGCCAGCAGCTTGAGCGGTCTAGCGGGGGGCCAAGGGACCCAGTACTTC. Its translation is CASSLSGLAGGQGTQYF.

The chain carries TRBV11-2 and TRBJ2-4; D gene unclear. V lost 4 bases and J 2 bases, leaving 6 bases between the germline ends. CDR1 is SGHAT and CDR2 is FQNNGV in the germline V gene. There are 13 residues in the CDR3. CDR3 nucleotides: TGTGCCAGCAGCTCCAGCACCAAAAACATTCAGTACTTC. Translating gives CASSSSTKNIQYF.

This rearrangement joins TRBV25-1 to TRBJ1-6; a possible D gene is TRBD1 (6 bases). The CDR3 runs 14 residues. The germline CDR1 and CDR2 sequences are MGHDK and SYGVNS. Trimming shortened V by 8 bases and J by 7 bases, and 15 bases separated the two germline ends. CDR3 coding DNA: TGTGCCAGCCGGGGACATTCAGGCAATTCACCCCTCCACTTT. It encodes CASRGHSGNSPLHF. The full variable domain, its missing parts supplied by reference TRBV25-1 and TRBJ1-6, is EADIYQTPRYLVIGTGKKITLECSQTMGHDKMYWYQQDPGMELHLIHYSYGVNSTEKGDLSSESTVSRIRTEHFPLTLESARPSHTSQYLCASRGHSGNSPLHFGNGTRLTVT.

The CDR3 reads CASSFPGTTGGELFF. CDR3 DNA: TGTGCCAGCAGCTTCCCCGGGACTACGGGCGGGGAGCTGTTTTTT. The chain carries TRBV27 and TRBJ2-2; 7 bases are a match to TRBD2. CDR3 size: 15 residues. Germline assignment: CDR1 MNHEY and CDR2 SMNVEV (reference sequence). V shed 6 bases, J shed 7 bases, and the junction held 11 bases outside the gene matches.

The chain carries TRBV24-1 and TRBJ2-7, with D hard to call. Germline assignment: CDR1 KGHDR and CDR2 SFDVKD. The CDR3 is 13 amino acids. Trimming pared 2 bases from V and 4 bases from J, leaving 8 bases between. CDR3 DNA: TGTGCCACCAGTGATTCCCGCGGTTACGAGCAGTACTTC. It translates to CATSDSRGYEQYF.

The chain has TRBV20-1 and TRBJ2-4; possible D gene TRBD2, 5 bases. The tail of the sequence fits TRBJ2-7 better, so the J call may be wrong. Germline CDR1 reads DFQATT; CDR2 reads SNEGSKA (reference sequence). The CDR3 totals 15 residues. The CDR3 sequence is CSATPGSGSVYEQYF. The CDR3 DNA reads as TGCAGTGCTACACCCGGTAGTGGGAGTGTCTACGAGCAGTACTTC.

The chain links TRBV6-6 to TRBJ2-1; the match to TRBD2 covers 7 bases. The CDR3 covers 15 residues. Trimming at V came to 6 bases and at J to 1 base, leaving 6 bases not matched to a gene. Germline CDR1 is MNHNY and CDR2 is SVGAGI (reference sequence). CDR3 residues: CASRKSSGSYNEQFF. CDR3 nucleotide sequence: TGTGCCAGCAGGAAATCTAGCGGTTCCTACAATGAGCAGTTCTTC.